This T cell receptor beta chain is drawn from a study of OX40 agonist ivuxolimab in advanced cancers. TCRdb's copy holds only in-frame clones and misses some; the assay was immunoSEQ multiplex PCR. Of about 78,000 clones in the sample, about 90% were seen once. The germline V and J ends were trimmed by 4 bases and 1 base, with 13 bases remaining between them. CDR3 length: 15 residues. CDR1 and CDR2 (germline): SGHVS, FQNEAQ. Patients were ineligible given autoimmune disease history or systemic immunosuppression. As concerns this clone: The antigen remains unidentified.

Study-level results: More expanded clones were found, on average, in CD8+ than in CD4+ T cells.

This sequence was found in an adult with an advanced solid tumor such as melanoma, head and neck, liver or kidney cancer. The sample was CD4+ or CD8+ T cells sorted from blood, taken in a trial of the OX40 agonist ivuxolimab. The rearrangement joins TRBV7-8 to TRBJ1-1; no firm D call. The CDR3 region has the DNA TGTGCCAGCAGCTCCCTCAGGACGGGGAACACTGAAGCTTTCTTT. Translation gives CASSSLRTGNTEAFF.